Below are 20 T cell receptor beta chains sequenced from a single sample in a study of blood T cell repertoires in COVID-19. Some clones are missing from TCRdb's copy, which holds only in-frame ones; the method was immunoSEQ multiplex PCR. The sample has under 40,000 clones, more than 75% seen once. The sample comprised peripheral blood. Every receptor here comes from a man older than 75 with active COVID-19.

The J gene is TRBJ2-1, the V gene TRBV12-3 or TRBV12-4, with TRBD2 as a possible D gene (5 bases). V was shortened by 5 bases and J by 16 bases, with 21 bases between the two germline ends. This CDR3 is 13 amino acids long. The CDR3 sequence is CASSTARGAARFF. CDR3 DNA: TGTGCCAGCAGTACGGCCCGGGGTGCGGCGAGATTCTTC.

V usage is TRBV7-8 and J usage is TRBJ2-2, with 8 bases lining up with TRBD2. V shed 5 bases, J shed 5 bases, and the junction held 13 bases outside the gene matches. The CDR3 has 17 residues. Germline V CDR1 and CDR2: SGHVS, FQNEAQ. Written as DNA, the CDR3 is TGTGCCAGCAGCCCGACGGGGCTAGCGGGCCCGACCGGGGAGCTGTTTTTT. Translated, it gives CASSPTGLAGPTGELFF.

The CDR3 spells CAWSGGGPNEKLFF. The CDR3 region has the DNA TGTGCCTGGAGTGGGGGGGGCCCTAATGAAAAACTGTTTTTT. This chain uses TRBV30 with TRBJ1-4; D perhaps matches TRBD1 (6 bases). The germline CDR1 and CDR2 sequences are GTSNPN and SVGIG (reference sequence). The CDR3 length is 14 residues. V lost 1 base to trimming and J lost 3 bases, with 9 bases between them.

The chain has TRBV7-2 and TRBJ2-1; 14 bases map to TRBD2. This CDR3 region has 19 residues. V gave up 5 bases and J gave up 4 bases; unmatched junction bases: 13. Germline CDR1 reads SGHTA; CDR2 reads FQGNSA. CDR3 nucleotides: TGTGCCAGCAGCGATCCCGGGACTAGCGGGAGTCAAAGGTACAATGAGCAGTTCTTC. Encoded protein: CASSDPGTSGSQRYNEQFF.

This clone was seen just once. CDR3 in amino acids: CASSLGRRSTPQHF. CDR3 nucleotides: TGTGCCAGCAGTTTGGGGCGGCGTTCCACTCCCCAGCATTTT. The chain couples TRBV28 to TRBJ1-5; maybe TRBD1 (5 bases). V gave up 3 bases and J gave up 10 bases, with 16 bases separating them. The germline V gene encodes CDR1 MDHEN and CDR2 SYDVKM. The CDR3 has 14 residues.

The V gene is TRBV5-6, the J gene TRBJ2-1; D is unclear. The CDR3 spans 14 residues. The germline V and J ends were trimmed by 1 base and 0 bases, with 5 bases remaining between them. The germline V gene has CDR1 SGHDT and CDR2 YYEEEE. The CDR3 loop reads CASSLSSSYNEQFF. The CDR3 DNA sequence: TGTGCCAGCAGCTTGTCCAGCTCCTACAATGAGCAGTTCTTC.

The chain links TRBV5-1 to TRBJ2-7, with D tentatively TRBD1 (6 bases). The germline CDR1 and CDR2 sequences are SGHRS and YFSETQ. The CDR3 sequence is 14 residues long. V lost 7 bases to trimming and J lost 0 bases, with 14 bases between them. The CDR3: CASVLDSSSYEQYF. The CDR3, as DNA: TGCGCCAGCGTTTTGGACAGCAGCTCCTACGAGCAGTACTTC. Filled out from reference TRBV5-1 and TRBJ2-7, the complete variable domain reads KAGVTQTPRYLIKTRGQQVTLSCSPISGHRSVSWYQQTPGQGLQFLFEYFSETQRNKGNFPGRFSGRQFSNSRSEMNVSTLELGDSALYLCASVLDSSSYEQYFGPGTRLTVT.

The chain is built from TRBV7-9 and TRBJ2-3; 7 nucleotides match TRBD1. Germline V gene data show CDR1 as SEHNR and CDR2 as FQNEAQ (reference sequence). V gave up 11 bases and J gave up 3 bases; unmatched junction bases: 8. The CDR3 totals 13 residues. CDR3 bases: TGTGCCGGTCGGGACAGCCTAACAGATACGCAGTATTTT. Translated: CAGRDSLTDTQYF.

V gene TRBV7-9 combines with J gene TRBJ2-7, with D tentatively TRBD2 (5 bases). V was clipped by 1 base and J by 5 bases, with 12 bases between them. Germline loops: CDR1 SEHNR, CDR2 FQNEAQ (reference sequence). This CDR3 is 14 amino acids long. CDR3 nucleotides: TGTGCCAGCAGCTTAGGTCCCGGGATCGACGAGCAGTACTTC. Amino acids: CASSLGPGIDEQYF. Supplemented by reference TRBV7-9 and TRBJ2-7, the full variable domain reads DTGVSQNPRHKITKRGQNVTFRCDPISEHNRLYWYRQTLGQGPEFLTYFQNEAQLEKSRLLSDRFSAERPKGSFSTLEIQRTEQGDSAMYLCASSLGPGIDEQYFGPGTRLTVT.

The chain carries TRBV5-4 and TRBJ2-5; TRBD2 aligns across 11 bases. J gave up 5 bases and V 4 bases, and 7 bases lay outside the gene matches. This CDR3 has 15 residues. Germline V gives CDR1 SGHNT, CDR2 YYREEE (reference sequence). The CDR3 DNA reads TGTGCCAGCAGCCCTAGCGGGAGGACTGGGGAGACCCAGTACTTC. Protein product: CASSPSGRTGETQYF.

The CDR3 bases are TGCGCCAGCAGCCACGGGGGGGGCTCCCAGGGATCCTATGGCTACACCTTC. It encodes CASSHGGGSQGSYGYTF. This sequence joins TRBV5-1 and TRBJ1-2, with a weak D call TRBD1 (6 bases). The CDR3 contains 17 residues. Between the trimmed V and J ends, which lost 4 bases and 4 bases, there was a span of 23 bases. Germline V CDR1 and CDR2: SGHRS, YFSETQ.

This chain links TRBV28 with TRBJ2-3, with TRBD2 matching 13 bases. The CDR3 is made up of 16 amino acids. V shed 6 bases, J shed 4 bases, and the junction held 7 bases outside the gene matches. The germline gives CDR1 MDHEN, CDR2 SYDVKM. The CDR3 bases are TGTGCCAGCAGCCCACTAGCGGGAGGGCGCTCAGATACGCAGTATTTT. Encoded protein: CASSPLAGGRSDTQYF.

CDR3 in DNA: TGTGCCAGCAGTCGGGACAGGTACCAAGAGACCCAGTACTTC. It yields the protein CASSRDRYQETQYF. V and J are TRBV6-6 and TRBJ2-5, with 8 bases matching TRBD1. Germline assignment: CDR1 MNHNY and CDR2 SVGAGI (reference sequence). The CDR3 runs to 14 residues. The V gene end was trimmed by 5 bases and the J gene end by 0 bases; junction bases not matched to a gene: 2.

The genes are TRBV19 and TRBJ2-3; 12 bases are shared with TRBD2. The CDR3 length is 17 residues. Germline CDR1 reads LNHDA; CDR2 reads SQIVND (reference sequence). The V gene end was trimmed by 4 bases and the J gene end by 4 bases; junction bases not matched to a gene: 9. The CDR3 DNA sequence: TGTGCCAGTAGTACTAGGACTAGCGGGAAATTTCCAGATACGCAGTATTTT. Protein sequence: CASSTRTSGKFPDTQYF.

The CDR3 protein is CASSPRGAGYNEQFF. Here the CDR3 DNA reads TGTGCCAGCAGTCCCCGGGGAGCGGGGTACAATGAGCAGTTCTTC. This chain uses TRBV6-2 or TRBV6-3 with TRBJ2-1; TRBD2 agrees at 7 bases. Looked up from germline, CDR1 is MNHEY and CDR2 is SVGEGT. V shed 5 bases, J shed 4 bases, and the junction held 8 bases outside the gene matches. CDR3 size: 15 residues.

V usage is TRBV27 and J usage is TRBJ2-7; tentative D call: TRBD1 (5 bases). The CDR3 runs to 16 residues. Germline CDR1 and CDR2: MNHEY and SMNVEV (reference sequence). Trimming left V 5 bases short and J 4 bases short, with 21 bases between. This CDR3 reads CASSTPQWQGAYEQYF. The CDR3 DNA reads as TGTGCCAGCAGTACCCCTCAATGGCAGGGTGCTTACGAGCAGTACTTC.

This sequence joins TRBV7-2 and TRBJ1-4; 9 bases line up with TRBD1. V dropped 5 bases and J dropped 6; count of bases not matched to a gene: 10. Germline V gives CDR1 SGHTA, CDR2 FQGNSA. CDR3 size: 16 residues. The CDR3 here is CASSPQYGTGHEKLFF. The CDR3 DNA sequence: TGTGCCAGCAGCCCTCAATACGGGACAGGGCATGAAAAACTGTTTTTT.

The V gene is TRBV6-5, the J gene TRBJ1-1; D is unclear. The CDR3 extends over 12 amino acids. The germline V and J ends were trimmed by 6 bases and 3 bases, with 8 bases remaining between them. Germline CDR1 is MNHEY and CDR2 is SVGAGI. CDR3 amino acids: CASSRGDTEAFF. CDR3 nucleotide sequence: TGTGCCAGCAGCCGCGGGGACACTGAAGCTTTCTTT.

The CDR3 DNA reads as TGTGCCAGTATCCCCCAGGCTGGGGCCAACGTCCTGACTTTC. This codes for CASIPQAGANVLTF. V gene TRBV19 combines with J gene TRBJ2-6; D ambiguous. CDR1 LNHDA and CDR2 SQIVND come from the germline V gene (reference sequence). The CDR3 is made up of 14 amino acids. The germline V and J ends were trimmed by 7 bases and 2 bases, with 9 bases remaining between them.

Regarding this clone: Relative to the germline gene, one junction end is altered; a read error may explain this. The V and J genes are TRBV15 and TRBJ1-6; a weak D match, TRBD1 (5 bases). CDR1 is LNHNV and CDR2 is YYDKDF in the germline V gene (reference sequence). The CDR3 is made up of 15 amino acids. CDR3 coding DNA: TGTGCCACCAGCAGAGATCGGGTTGGGGCGCATGGTAGGGACTTT. Its translation: CATSRDRVGAHGRDF.